These 4 T cell receptor beta chains were all obtained from the same sample, sequenced in a study of CD8+ T cells in alopecia areata. The treatment: oral pan-JAK inhibitor, 5-10 mg twice daily. RNA extraction and reverse transcription yielded cDNA as sequencing template. The protocol was immunoSEQ multiplex PCR, while the TCRdb copy is restricted to in-frame clones and leaves out a portion. The sample holds under 300,000 clones, roughly 63% seen once. The sequences come from CD4+ T cells sorted from blood, collected around week 54, from a patient treated with tofacitinib. Receptors originate from a human donor with alopecia areata.

This clone was observed at least ten times. This sequence joins TRBV14 and TRBJ2-1; 10 nucleotides align to TRBD1. Trimming at V came to 5 bases and at J to 6 bases, leaving 4 bases not matched to a gene. The germline CDR1 and CDR2 sequences are SGHDN and FVKESK. The CDR3 covers 14 residues. The CDR3 nucleotides are TGTGCCAGCAGCTCCAGGGACAGGGGCAATGAGCAGTTCTTC. Its protein is CASSSRDRGNEQFF. Full variable domain (missing parts from reference TRBV14 and TRBJ2-1): EAGVTQFPSHSVIEKGQTVTLRCDPISGHDNLYWYRRVMGKEIKFLLHFVKESKQDESGMPNNRFLAERTGGTYSTLKVQPAELEDSGVYFCASSSRDRGNEQFFGPGTRLTVL.

This clone was recorded only once. V gene TRBV25-1 combines with J gene TRBJ2-7, with a tentative D call TRBD2 (5 bases). V lost 2 bases and J lost 3, with 8 bases in between. The CDR3 totals 13 residues. Germline V lookup: CDR1 MGHDK, CDR2 SYGVNS. The chain's CDR3 is CASSEGSYYEQYF. In nucleotides, the CDR3 is TGTGCCAGCAGTGAAGGGAGCTACTACGAGCAGTACTTC.

The chain employs TRBV7-3 and TRBJ1-1; 7 nucleotides align to TRBD1. V lost 5 bases to trimming and J lost 0 bases; unmatched junction nucleotides: 6. CDR3 length: 15 amino acids. Per the germline V gene, CDR1 is SGHTA and CDR2 is FQGTGA. CDR3 DNA: TGTGCCAGCAGCCTTTCAGGGGGGTTGAACACTGAAGCTTTCTTT. Amino acid sequence: CASSLSGGLNTEAFF.

This clone came up a few times. This chain joins TRBV6-6 and TRBJ2-6; D is uncertain. Germline loops: CDR1 MNHNY, CDR2 SVGAGI (reference sequence). V gave up 4 bases and J gave up 11 bases, with 9 bases separating them. This CDR3 is built from 12 residues. CDR3 amino acids: CASSSPGHVLTF. In DNA form, the CDR3 reads TGTGCCAGCAGTTCCCCGGGCCACGTCCTGACTTTC.